One TCR beta chain is described in this entry. One junction end does not reproduce the germline sequence, and a read error may be involved. Germline loops: CDR1 SSHAT, CDR2 FNYEAQ (reference sequence). This CDR3 region has 17 residues. This sample stems from a study of blood T cell repertoires in COVID-19. Libraries were prepared by immunoSEQ multiplex PCR; TCRdb keeps only in-frame clonotypes and omits some of them. The repertoire holds about 38,000 clones, with around 90% as singletons. The sequencing sample was made of peripheral blood. The chain links TRBV7-7 to TRBJ2-3, with D possibly matching TRBD2 (6 bases). The TCR comes from a man between 60 and 70 years old with COVID-19, enrolled during active disease. DNA of the CDR3: TGTGCTAGCAGCTTAGGGACTCGTGCACCCGGCACAGATACGCAGTATTTT. Its translation is CASSLGTRAPGTDTQYF.